These 25 T cell receptor beta chains were sequenced from one sample in a study of T cells in localized non-small cell lung cancer. This table comes from immunoSEQ multiplex PCR, and its TCRdb copy is limited to in-frame clones, with some not included. Here the sample spans roughly 2,700 clones, roughly a third being singletons. This specimen was lung tumor tissue, taken before any cancer treatment. These TCRs come from a female donor of 60 years or more with stage II squamous cell lung carcinoma.

This clone came up a few times. The chain couples TRBV2 to TRBJ1-3; weak D call: TRBD1 (5 bases). The CDR3 has 15 amino acids. Germline CDR1 and CDR2: SNHLY and FYNNEI. V shed 6 bases and J shed 2 bases, with 14 bases lying between them. CDR3 nucleotides: TGTGCCAGCAGCGTCCTGGGGGAGACTGGAAACACCATATATTTT. Residues: CASSVLGETGNTIYF.

This clone ranks as medium-sized. The rearrangement joins TRBV11-3 to TRBJ2-1, with a weak D call TRBD1 (6 bases). Looked up from germline, CDR1 is SGHNT and CDR2 is YENEEA. This CDR3 contains 16 residues. V lost 4 bases and J 6 bases, leaving 19 bases between the germline ends. The CDR3 region has the DNA TGTGCCAGCAGCTCCAGAACAGGGAATCCGTCCAATGAGCAGTTCTTC. It specifies CASSSRTGNPSNEQFF.

The chain recombines TRBV12-5 with TRBJ1-2; a weak D match, TRBD1 (6 bases). V dropped 0 bases and J dropped 8 bases, with 13 bases sitting between them. Germline lookup yields CDR1 LGHNT and CDR2 FRNRAP. CDR3 length: 14 residues. CDR3 in amino acids: CASGLVLGARGYTF. In DNA, the CDR3 is TGTGCTAGTGGTTTGGTACTGGGGGCGCGGGGCTACACCTTC.

On this clone itself: An end of the junction differs from the germline gene, which may be a read error. This chain joins TRBV9 and TRBJ2-7; 7 nucleotides match TRBD1. CDR3 length equals 14 residues. In germline, CDR1 is SGDLS, CDR2 YYNGEE. The CDR3 here is CASSPRDSFYEQYF. The CDR3 coding sequence is TGTGCCAGCAGCCCCCGGGACAGCTTCTACGAGCAATACTTC.

This clone was found a few times. The chain recombines TRBV9 with TRBJ2-5; a weak D match, TRBD1 (5 bases). V was clipped by 5 bases and J by 5 bases, with 16 bases between them. The CDR3 is 14 residues long. Germline CDR1 is SGDLS and CDR2 is YYNGEE. DNA for the CDR3: TGTGCCAGCAGTGACGGCAGGGCGTCGGAGACCCAGTACTTC. It codes for CASSDGRASETQYF.

This clone was recorded a few times. This sequence joins TRBV11-3 and TRBJ1-6; 8 bases are a match to TRBD1. The CDR3 extends over 16 amino acids. The V gene end was trimmed by 1 base and the J gene end by 3 bases; junction bases not matched to a gene: 2. Germline lookup yields CDR1 SGHNT and CDR2 YENEEA. CDR3 region: CASSLGQGFYNSPLHF. The CDR3 DNA follows: TGTGCCAGCAGCTTAGGACAGGGGTTCTATAATTCACCCCTCCACTTT.

This clone has just a few counts. The chain recombines TRBV6-8 with TRBJ2-1, with 8 bases that match TRBD2. Trimming at V came to 8 bases and at J to 5 bases, leaving 17 bases not matched to a gene. This CDR3 is 17 amino acids long. Germline assignment: CDR1 MNHGY and CDR2 SAAAGT. This chain's CDR3 is CASRSPFLSGAHNEQFF. Here the CDR3 DNA reads TGTGCCAGCCGATCCCCGTTTCTTAGCGGGGCTCACAATGAGCAGTTCTTC.

This clone was counted only a few times. The J gene is TRBJ1-6, the V gene TRBV9, with D unclear. Trimming removed 4 bases at V and 14 bases at J, with 16 bases between. CDR3 length equals 13 residues. Germline V gives CDR1 SGDLS, CDR2 YYNGEE. The DNA of the CDR3 is TGTGCCAGCAGCCCCACCCCGGGCGGTACCCTCCACTTT. Its protein is CASSPTPGGTLHF.

The chain is built from TRBV18 and TRBJ1-5; perhaps TRBD1 as D (6 bases). Per the germline V gene, CDR1 is KGHSH and CDR2 is LQKENI. The CDR3 length is 17 residues. V lost 4 bases, J lost 3 bases, and 19 bases lay in between. In DNA form, the CDR3 reads TGTGCCAGCTCACGGTCCCAGGGGTCGGTGGACAATCAGCCCCAGCATTTT. Translated, it gives CASSRSQGSVDNQPQHF.

This clone was counted a few times. The V gene is TRBV11-3, the J gene TRBJ1-2; D might be TRBD1 (5 bases). The V gene's germline CDR1 is SGHNT and CDR2 YENEEA. The V and J ends lost 5 bases and 6 bases respectively, with 16 bases between them. The CDR3 extends over 14 amino acids. The CDR3 spells CASSPGGGTDGYTF. The CDR3 DNA follows: TGTGCCAGCAGCCCGGGCGGGGGGACGGATGGCTACACCTTC.

This clone was seen a few times. This sequence joins TRBV11-3 and TRBJ2-1; perhaps TRBD2 as D (7 bases). This CDR3 has 17 residues. Trimming removed 5 bases from V and 4 bases from J, with 21 bases in between. CDR1 is SGHNT, CDR2 YENEEA, per germline. Here the CDR3 DNA reads TGTGCCAGCAGCCGATGGGGGCGGGGGTCCCAATACAATGAGCAGTTCTTC. Protein sequence: CASSRWGRGSQYNEQFF. The variable domain in full, with the rest retrieved from reference TRBV11-3 and TRBJ2-1, is EAGVVQSPRYKIIEKKQPVAFWCNPISGHNTLYWYLQNLGQGPELLIRYENEEAVDDSQLPKDRFSAERLKGVDSTLKIQPAELGDSAVYLCASSRWGRGSQYNEQFFGPGTRLTVL.

This clone appeared a few times. This chain links TRBV5-1 with TRBJ2-7; 9 bases map to TRBD1. CDR3 length equals 14 residues. Trimming at V came to 3 bases and at J to 4 bases, leaving 5 bases not matched to a gene. Germline V gene data show CDR1 as SGHRS and CDR2 as YFSETQ. CDR3: CASSSRDRVYEQYF. The CDR3 coding sequence is TGCGCCAGCAGCTCCCGGGACAGGGTGTACGAGCAGTACTTC.

The genes are TRBV11-3 and TRBJ2-4, with 9 bases matching TRBD1. J lost 5 bases, V lost 7 bases, and 18 bases had no gene match. This CDR3 is 18 amino acids long. Per germline, CDR1 SGHNT and CDR2 YENEEA. The CDR3 is CASTKGQGSSRGQNIQYF. Here the CDR3 DNA reads TGTGCCAGCACCAAGGGACAGGGATCCTCTCGGGGCCAAAACATTCAGTACTTC.

The gene calls are TRBV11-3 and TRBJ2-1; 11 nucleotides line up with TRBD2. The V segment lost 2 bases and the J segment 5 bases; nucleotides outside the gene matches: 5. CDR1 is SGHNT, CDR2 YENEEA, per germline. The CDR3 has 16 amino acids. CDR3 nucleotides: TGTGCCAGCAGCTTAACCCTAGCGGGGGGTCACAATGAGCAGTTCTTC. This gives the protein CASSLTLAGGHNEQFF.

This clone is medium-sized within its sample. This chain links TRBV9 with TRBJ2-1; D may correspond to TRBD1 or TRBD2 (7 bases each). CDR1 is SGDLS, CDR2 YYNGEE, per germline. This CDR3 contains 16 residues. The V end was cut by 4 bases, the J end by 3 bases, with 17 bases between. The CDR3 loop reads CASSSTGRGNYNEQFF. CDR3 in DNA: TGTGCCAGCAGCTCGACAGGGAGGGGCAACTACAATGAGCAGTTCTTC.

This clone was detected only a few times. The chain recombines TRBV19 with TRBJ1-1; no reliable D call. The CDR3 sequence is 14 residues long. V lost 6 bases to trimming and J lost 0 bases, with 11 bases between them. The germline V gene encodes CDR1 LNHDA and CDR2 SQIVND (reference sequence). CDR3 region: CASSWQPLNTEAFF. In DNA form, the CDR3 reads TGTGCCAGTAGCTGGCAGCCATTGAACACTGAAGCTTTCTTT.

V gene TRBV10-2 combines with J gene TRBJ1-3; D is undetermined. V lost 2 bases to trimming and J lost 0 bases, with 5 bases between them. The V gene's germline CDR1 is WSHSY and CDR2 SAAADI. This CDR3 region has 14 residues. The CDR3 coding sequence is TGCGCCAGCAGTGAGGCCACCTCTGGAAACACCATATATTTT. The encoded protein is CASSEATSGNTIYF.

The CDR3 reads CASSVGFGRLADTEQFF. Written as DNA, the CDR3 is TGTGCCAGCAGCGTAGGTTTCGGTCGACTAGCGGATACTGAGCAGTTCTTC. The chain carries TRBV9 and TRBJ2-1; TRBD2 matches at 9 bases. The CDR3 consists of 17 residues. Germline CDR1 is SGDLS and CDR2 is YYNGEE. V was clipped by 0 bases and J by 9 bases; unmatched bases: 13.

The chain is built from TRBV18 and TRBJ2-2; tentative D call: TRBD1 (6 bases). The V end was cut by 2 bases, the J end by 5 bases, with 18 bases between. Germline CDR1 and CDR2: KGHSH and LQKENI. CDR3 size: 17 residues. In nucleotides, the CDR3 is TGTGCCAGCTCACCAGACCCCAGGACAGTGGTGACCGGGGAGCTGTTTTTT. Protein: CASSPDPRTVVTGELFF.

A note on this clone: A junction boundary mismatches the germline segment, possibly from a read error. This chain connects TRBV29-1 to TRBJ2-5; D unclear. CDR1 and CDR2 from the germline V gene are SQVTM and ANQGSEA. This CDR3 contains 12 residues. The CDR3 sequence: CSVQELQETQYF. The CDR3 DNA reads as TGCAGCGTTCAAGAGCTACAAGAGACCCAGTACTTC.

This clone was detected a few times. The rearrangement links TRBV5-1 to TRBJ1-4; 9 positions agree with TRBD1. This CDR3 comprises 14 residues. Germline V gene lookup returns CDR1 SGHRS and CDR2 YFSETQ. The V and J ends lost 4 bases and 5 bases, in that order; junction bases with no gene match: 3. The CDR3 sequence: CASSVDRGNEKLFF. The CDR3 DNA is TGCGCCAGCAGCGTGGACAGGGGAAATGAAAAACTGTTTTTT.

This clone rates as large. This rearrangement joins TRBV6-8 to TRBJ1-4, with 9 positions matching TRBD1. Trimming took 8 bases from V and 8 from J; bases not matched to a gene: 9. This CDR3 contains 14 residues. Per germline, CDR1 MNHGY and CDR2 SAAAGT. The CDR3 is CASVGQGLGEKLFF. The CDR3 nucleotides read TGTGCCAGCGTTGGACAGGGGCTTGGGGAAAAACTGTTTTTT.

The V call is TRBV29-1, the J call TRBJ2-3, with 12 bases fitting TRBD2. Germline V gives CDR1 SQVTM, CDR2 ANQGSEA. The CDR3 totals 13 residues. The V segment lost 4 bases and the J segment 8 bases; nucleotides outside the gene matches: 4. CDR3: CSVGLAGARTQYF. DNA for the CDR3: TGCAGCGTTGGACTAGCGGGGGCCCGTACGCAGTATTTT.

This clone came up a few times. J is TRBJ2-2 and V is TRBV11-3, with 9 bases identical to TRBD1. Germline lookup yields CDR1 SGHNT and CDR2 YENEEA. CDR3 length: 15 residues. With 6 bases clipped from V and 3 bases from J, the junction kept 5 bases outside the gene matches. CDR3 protein: CASRGQGRDTGELFF. The CDR3 bases are TGTGCCAGCAGAGGACAGGGGAGGGACACCGGGGAGCTGTTTTTT.

This chain links TRBV19 with TRBJ2-2, with D uncertain. The CDR3 covers 12 residues. V lost 5 bases and J 5 bases, leaving 6 bases between the germline ends. Germline assignment: CDR1 LNHDA and CDR2 SQIVND (reference sequence). The CDR3 region is CASSLITGELFF. The CDR3 DNA is TGTGCCAGTAGTCTTATTACCGGGGAGCTGTTTTTT.